This T cell receptor beta chain derives from a study of blood T cell repertoires in COVID-19. Study-level information: Acute and convalescent COVID-19 samples came from the United States, Italy and Spain.

V shed 7 bases and J 4 bases; nucleotides not matched to a gene: 7. The CDR3 length is 14 residues. Per germline, CDR1 SGHTA and CDR2 FQGNSA. The study drew participants aged about 18 to 89 years from 24 US areas. In the original processing: Reference gene primer amplification yielded estimated nucleated cell counts. Here immunoSEQ multiplex PCR was the method, and the copy in TCRdb shows in-frame clones only, minus some. That table gives V, J and clone size, and the DNA gave D and trimming. This table has about 220,000 clones, around 89% appearing once. The receptor was isolated from a woman under 30 in a cohort exposed to, infected with or recovered from COVID-19 (not recorded which). This sequence joins TRBV7-2 and TRBJ2-7, with 10 positions matching TRBD1. Sequencing was performed on PBMCs or T cells enriched from blood (not recorded which). CDR3 protein: CASIMGTGDYEQYF. CDR3 DNA: TGTGCCAGCATCATGGGGACAGGGGATTACGAGCAGTACTTC.